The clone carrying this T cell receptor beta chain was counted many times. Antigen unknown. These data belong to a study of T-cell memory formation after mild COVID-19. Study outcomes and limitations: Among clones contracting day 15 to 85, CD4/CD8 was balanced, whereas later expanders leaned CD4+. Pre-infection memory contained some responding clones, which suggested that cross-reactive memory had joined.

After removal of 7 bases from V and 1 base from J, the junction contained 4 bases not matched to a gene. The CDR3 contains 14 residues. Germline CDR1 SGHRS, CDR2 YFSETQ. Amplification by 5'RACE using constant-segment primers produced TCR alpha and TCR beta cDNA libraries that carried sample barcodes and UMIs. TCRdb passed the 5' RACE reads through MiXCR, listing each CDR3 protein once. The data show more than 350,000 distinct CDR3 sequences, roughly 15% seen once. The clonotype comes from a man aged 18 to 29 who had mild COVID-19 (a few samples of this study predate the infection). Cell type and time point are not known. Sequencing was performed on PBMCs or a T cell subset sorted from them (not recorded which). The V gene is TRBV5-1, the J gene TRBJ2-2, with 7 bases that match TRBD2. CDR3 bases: TGCGCCAGCTCTGGCGGGGGGAACACCGGGGAGCTGTTTTTT. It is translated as CASSGGGNTGELFF.